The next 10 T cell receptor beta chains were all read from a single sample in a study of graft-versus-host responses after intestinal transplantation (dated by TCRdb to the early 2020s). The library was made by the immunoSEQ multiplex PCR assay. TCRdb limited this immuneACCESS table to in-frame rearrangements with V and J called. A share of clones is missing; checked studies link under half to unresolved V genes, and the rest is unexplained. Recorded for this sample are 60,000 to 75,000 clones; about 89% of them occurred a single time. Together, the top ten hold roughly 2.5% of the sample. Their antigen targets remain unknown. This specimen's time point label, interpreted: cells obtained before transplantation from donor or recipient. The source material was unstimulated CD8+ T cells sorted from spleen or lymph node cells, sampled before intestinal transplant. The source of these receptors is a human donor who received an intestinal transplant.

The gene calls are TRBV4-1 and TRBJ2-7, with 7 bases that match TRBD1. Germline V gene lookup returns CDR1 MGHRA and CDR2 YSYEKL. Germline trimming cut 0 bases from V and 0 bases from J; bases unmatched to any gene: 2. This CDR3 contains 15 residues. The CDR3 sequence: CASSQEGDSSYEQYF. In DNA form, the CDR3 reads TGCGCCAGCAGCCAAGAGGGGGACAGCTCCTACGAGCAGTACTTC.

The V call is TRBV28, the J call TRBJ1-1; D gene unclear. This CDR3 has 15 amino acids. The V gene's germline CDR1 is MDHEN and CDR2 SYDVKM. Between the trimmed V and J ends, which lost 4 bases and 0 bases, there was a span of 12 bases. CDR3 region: CASSSSPEVNTEAFF. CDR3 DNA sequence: TGTGCCAGCAGTTCCTCACCCGAGGTGAACACTGAAGCTTTCTTT. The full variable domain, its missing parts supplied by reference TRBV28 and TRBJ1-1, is DVKVTQSSRYLVKRTGEKVFLECVQDMDHENMFWYRQDPGLGLRLIYFSYDVKMKEKGDIPEGYSVSREKKERFSLILESASTNQTSMYLCASSSSPEVNTEAFFGQGTRLTVV.

CDR3 DNA: TGTGCCAGCAGCCCTCTAGCGTCTGACAATGAGCAGTTCTTC. Translated, it gives CASSPLASDNEQFF. This chain links TRBV11-3 with TRBJ2-1; D might be TRBD2 (6 bases). Germline CDR1 is SGHNT and CDR2 is YENEEA. Trimming shortened V by 5 bases and J by 5 bases, and 13 bases separated the two germline ends. The CDR3 is 14 amino acids.

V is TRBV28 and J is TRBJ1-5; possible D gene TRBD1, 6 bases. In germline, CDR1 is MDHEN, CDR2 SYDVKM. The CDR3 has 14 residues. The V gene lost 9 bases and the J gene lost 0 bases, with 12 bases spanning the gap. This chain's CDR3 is CASIRGGSNQPQHF. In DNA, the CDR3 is TGTGCCAGTATCCGAGGGGGTAGCAATCAGCCCCAGCATTTT. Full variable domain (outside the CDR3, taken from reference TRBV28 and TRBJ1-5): DVKVTQSSRYLVKRTGEKVFLECVQDMDHENMFWYRQDPGLGLRLIYFSYDVKMKEKGDIPEGYSVSREKKERFSLILESASTNQTSMYLCASIRGGSNQPQHFGDGTRLSIL.

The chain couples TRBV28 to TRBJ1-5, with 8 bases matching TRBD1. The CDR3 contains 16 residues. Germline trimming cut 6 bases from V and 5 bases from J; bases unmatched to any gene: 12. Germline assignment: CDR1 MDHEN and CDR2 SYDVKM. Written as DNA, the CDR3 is TGTGCCAGCAGGTCCACGGGACAGGACTGGGATCAGCCCCAGCATTTT. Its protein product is CASRSTGQDWDQPQHF.

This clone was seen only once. The CDR3 bases are TGTGCCAGCGACAGGGGGCGAGATCAGCCCCAGCATTTT. It yields the protein CASDRGRDQPQHF. The chain uses TRBV28 and TRBJ1-5; 10 bases match TRBD1. Trimming removed 8 bases from V and 5 bases from J; junction bases left unmatched: 3. Germline V CDR1 and CDR2: MDHEN, SYDVKM. CDR3 size: 13 residues.

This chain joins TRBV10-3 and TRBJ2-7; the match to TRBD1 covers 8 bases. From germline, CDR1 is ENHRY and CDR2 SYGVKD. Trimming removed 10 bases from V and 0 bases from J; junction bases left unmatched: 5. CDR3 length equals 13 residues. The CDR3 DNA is TGTGCCACCAGGGGGCACGACTCCTACGAGCAGTACTTC. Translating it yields CATRGHDSYEQYF.

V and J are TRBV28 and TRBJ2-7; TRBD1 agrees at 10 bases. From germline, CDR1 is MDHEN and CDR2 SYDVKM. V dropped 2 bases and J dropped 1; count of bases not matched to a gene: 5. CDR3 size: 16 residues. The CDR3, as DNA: TGTGCCAGCAGTTTAATGGGACAGGGGATTTCCTACGAGCAGTACTTC. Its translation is CASSLMGQGISYEQYF.

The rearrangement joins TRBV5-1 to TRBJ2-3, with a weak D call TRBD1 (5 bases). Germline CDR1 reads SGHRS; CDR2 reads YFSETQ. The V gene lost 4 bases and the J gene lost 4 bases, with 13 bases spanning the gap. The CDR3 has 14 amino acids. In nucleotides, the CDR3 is TGCGCCAGCAGCGGGGTAGGGGTGGCAGATACGCAGTATTTT. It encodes CASSGVGVADTQYF.

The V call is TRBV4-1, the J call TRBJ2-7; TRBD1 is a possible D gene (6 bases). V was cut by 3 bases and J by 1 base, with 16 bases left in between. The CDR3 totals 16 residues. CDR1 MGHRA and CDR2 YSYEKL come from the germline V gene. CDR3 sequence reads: CASSHPGQRGSYEQYF. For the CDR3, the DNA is TGCGCCAGCAGCCATCCCGGACAGAGGGGTTCCTACGAGCAGTACTTC.